What follows describes a single TCR beta chain. The sample belongs to a study of blood T cell repertoires in COVID-19. The V end was cut by 3 bases, the J end by 9 bases, with 21 bases between. Germline assignment: CDR1 DFQATT and CDR2 SNEGSKA (reference sequence). The CDR3 consists of 15 residues. TCRdb's table, derived via immunoSEQ multiplex PCR, lists solely in-frame clones and lacks some. The table records some 120,000 clones, approximately 85% of them present only once. This sequence joins TRBV20-1 and TRBJ1-3; D may be TRBD1 (5 bases). The sequencing sample was made of peripheral blood. This clonotype was sampled from an elderly man with active or convalescent COVID-19. CDR3 loop: CSASAVGARPGTIYF. The CDR3 DNA reads as TGCAGTGCTAGTGCAGTTGGGGCACGACCTGGCACCATATATTTT.